This T cell receptor beta chain appears in the sequencing data of a study of identifying expanded T cells in peripheral blood. The repertoire was sequenced with immunoSEQ multiplex PCR; TCRdb's copy has only in-frame clones and lacks some. This sample has approximately 75,000 clones; roughly nine tenths occur once, and the top ten carry over 2.5%. Healthy donors had no documented immune events, such as infections, while sampled. Trimming removed 3 bases from V and 6 bases from J; junction bases left unmatched: 5. Germline values: CDR1 SGHTA, CDR2 FQGNSA. The CDR3 covers 14 residues. This TCR derives from a person between 18 and 75 years old in good health. The rearrangement uses TRBV7-2 and TRBJ2-1; 7 nucleotides agree with TRBD2. The sequenced sample was blood. CDR3 coding DNA: TGTGCCAGCAGCTTCAGCGGGAAGGTCAATGAGCAGTTCTTC. It specifies CASSFSGKVNEQFF. Full variable domain (missing parts from reference TRBV7-2 and TRBJ2-1): GAGVSQSPSNKVTEKGKDVELRCDPISGHTALYWYRQSLGQGLEFLIYFQGNSAPDKSGLPSDRFSAERTGGSVSTLTIQRTQQEDSAVYLCASSFSGKVNEQFFGPGTRLTVL.